This entry describes one TCR beta chain. The antigen is unknown. The researchers obtained blood RNA from unsorted whole blood and also extracted germline DNA. These data belong to a study of tumor-infiltrating lymphocytes in primary liver carcinoma. Study as a whole: Male and female patients aged 30 to 69 years made up the cohort.

Study results and limitations: Relative to tumor region pairs, the tumor-adjacent and tumor-blood pairs showed overlap that was lower.

Germline V gene lookup returns CDR1 LGHNA and CDR2 YNFKEQ. Unmatched junction bases numbered 20, after V lost 9 bases and J lost 8 bases. The CDR3 length is 18 residues. The researchers produced TCR beta cDNA from around 0.5 ug total RNA with a constant-region primer. Three nested multiplex PCR rounds, a slightly modified ARM-PCR method, built the TCR beta libraries. It was with TRBV1-TRBV30 forward primers and a C-beta reverse primer that the first two PCR rounds were run, at 10 to 11 cycles each. TCRdb recomputed calls from the multiplex PCR reads with MiXCR, one row per CDR3 protein. Among hundreds of thousands of distinct CDR3 sequences listed, about 50% were seen once.

The source of this sequence is a woman between 25 and 40 years old with primary liver carcinoma and hepatitis B virus infection. The source material was peripheral blood. The chain is built from TRBV4-2 and TRBJ2-6, with TRBD1 matching 9 bases. CDR3 in amino acids: CARNARTGGPVETNVLTF. In DNA, the CDR3 is TGTGCCAGGAACGCAAGAACAGGGGGCCCCGTAGAGACCAACGTCCTGACTTTC.